This record concerns one TCR beta chain sequence. The table lists this clonotype with many counts. What this receptor recognizes is not known. No base-level quality is on record; no much larger clone is a single base apart. The germline V gene encodes CDR1 SGHRS and CDR2 YFSETQ. For this chain, trimming is 0 bases at the V end and 7 bases at the J end, and the number of junction bases without a gene match is 0. Inclusive of the bounding cysteine and phenylalanine, the CDR3 is 13 residues long. The sequence is cut down to CDR3 DNA, 39 bases in frame from base 1. TCR repertoires of sorted CD4+ and CD8+ blood T cells from severe aplastic anemia patients and healthy subjects were deep-sequenced in the study. Ficoll-Paque density gradient centrifugation was used to isolate peripheral blood mononuclear cells. Before DNA was extracted, CD4+ and CD8+ T cells were sorted using either FACS or magnetic beads.

The source of the sample is a study of CD8+CD57+ T cells in acquired aplastic anemia (dated by TCRdb to 2017 to 2018). At the level of the whole study: DNA extracted from sorted CD4+ and CD8+ cells had a mean of about 3.2 ug, with a range of 0.2 to 27.4 ug.

TCR beta VDJ combination and CDR3 sequence profiling used genomic DNA as the template. An Illumina HiSeq 2000 was the platform used for TCR repertoire sequencing. The published analysis was carried out like this. Repertoires were assessed using TRBV/TRBJ rearrangement plots, CDR3 size and DJ length profiles, and Simpson's diversity index. The most abundant DNA sequence in the deep sequencing data was taken as the immunodominant clone. CDR3 amino acid sequences were checked for sharing between subjects and were compared against published repertoires and the VDJdb database. TCRdb trimmed the raw reads at Q25, called clones with MiXCR and kept productive beta chains. Every entry covers one CDR3 protein and lists the most common genes and DNA from its rows. TCRdb's processing, not the authors', yielded these V and J calls. This sample comprises about 270,000 distinct CDR3 sequences, around 60% of them detected only once. The biggest ten clones account for 7% to 9% of the sample.

The investigation overall reported the following: No significant difference in CD8+ Simpson's diversity was found between patients and healthy controls (P=0.060). Nearly 30 CD8+ CDR3 sequences were found in both patients and controls but appeared to be highly expressed in patients and within the immunodominant clones of the patients.

Here the chain combines TRBV5-1 and TRBJ2-4; 8 bases in the middle match TRBD1. The specimen was sorted CD4+, CD8+, or CD8+CD57+ T cells (not recorded which) from PBMCs. The sequence was obtained from a human donor with severe aplastic anemia or a healthy control (not recorded which). DNA sequence: TGCGCCAGCAGCTTGGACAGGGGGAACATTCAGTACTTC. It encodes CASSLDRGNIQYF.